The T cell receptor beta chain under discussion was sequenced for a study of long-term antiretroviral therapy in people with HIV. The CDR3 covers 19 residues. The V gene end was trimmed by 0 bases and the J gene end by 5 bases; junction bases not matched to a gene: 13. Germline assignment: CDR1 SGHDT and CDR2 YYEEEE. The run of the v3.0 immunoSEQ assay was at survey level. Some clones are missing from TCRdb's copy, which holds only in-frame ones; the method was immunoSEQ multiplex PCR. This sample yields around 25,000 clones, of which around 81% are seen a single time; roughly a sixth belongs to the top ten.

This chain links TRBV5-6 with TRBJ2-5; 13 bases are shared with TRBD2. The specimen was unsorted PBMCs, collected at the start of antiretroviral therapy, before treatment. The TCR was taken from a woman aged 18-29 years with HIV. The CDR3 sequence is CASSLARFTSGRGTETQYF. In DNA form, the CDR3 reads TGTGCCAGCAGCTTGGCACGTTTCACTAGCGGGAGGGGGACGGAGACCCAGTACTTC. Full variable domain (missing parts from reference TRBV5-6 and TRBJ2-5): DAGVTQSPTHLIKTRGQQVTLRCSPKSGHDTVSWYQQALGQGPQFIFQYYEEEERQRGNFPDRFSGHQFPNYSSELNVNALLLGDSALYLCASSLARFTSGRGTETQYFGPGTRLLVL.